The rows below give T cell receptor beta chains drawn from one sample of a study of CD8 T cells in ankylosing spondylitis. TCRdb redid the calling of the 5' RACE reads with MiXCR, one entry per CDR3 protein. The sample yields 250,000 to 350,000 distinct CDR3 sequences, less than 9.5% seen once. Sequenced material: blood, either unsorted or a sorted T cell fraction (not recorded which). Every receptor here comes from a male donor with ankylosing spondylitis. Both conserved end residues are part of each CDR3. D genes are given only for firm matches.

v_gene: TRBV7-2
d_gene: NA
CDR3aa: CASSFLVEATGELFF

v_gene: TRBV20-1
d_gene: TRBD2
CDR3aa: CSASLAGNSYEQYF

v_gene: TRBV9
d_gene: TRBD1
CDR3aa: CASSVGGQGRSLTYNEQFF

v_gene: TRBV19
d_gene: NA
CDR3aa: CASDSGQGTDTQYF

v_gene: TRBV19
d_gene: NA
CDR3aa: CASSLTPPNLFYNEQFF

v_gene: TRBV7-9
d_gene: TRBD1
CDR3aa: CASSPVTDRAETQYF

v_gene: TRBV27
d_gene: NA
CDR3aa: CASSYRPSGANVLTF

v_gene: TRBV7-2
d_gene: NA
CDR3aa: CASSLASGRSSPLHF

v_gene: TRBV6-2/TRBV6-3
d_gene: NA
CDR3aa: CASGGLAESYNEQFF

v_gene: TRBV15
d_gene: NA
CDR3aa: CATSRDHSEEPQHF

v_gene: TRBV29-1
d_gene: NA
CDR3aa: CSVEDLLAGGTGELFF

v_gene: TRBV18
d_gene: NA
CDR3aa: CASSPVRGAERDEQFF

v_gene: TRBV29-1
d_gene: TRBD2
CDR3aa: CSVEAYGGRDTGELFF

v_gene: TRBV10-3
d_gene: TRBD1
CDR3aa: CAISWDSRGSPLHF

v_gene: TRBV5-5
d_gene: NA
CDR3aa: CASSLTGTPTDYNEQFF

v_gene: TRBV6-2/TRBV6-3
d_gene: TRBD2
CDR3aa: CASSYSGGSGSYEQYF

v_gene: TRBV7-9
d_gene: NA
CDR3aa: CASSPTVIRAKNIQYF

v_gene: TRBV11-1
d_gene: NA
CDR3aa: CASSREPTGLTYEQYF

v_gene: TRBV28
d_gene: NA
CDR3aa: CASSLQVAYQETQYF

v_gene: TRBV4-1
d_gene: NA
CDR3aa: CASSQDRTGTDTQYF

v_gene: TRBV18
d_gene: NA
CDR3aa: CASSPYSPVGADTQYF

v_gene: TRBV29-1
d_gene: NA
CDR3aa: CSVQDEGSPLHF

v_gene: TRBV7-8
d_gene: TRBD1
CDR3aa: CASSQQGNEQYF

v_gene: TRBV7-3
d_gene: TRBD1
CDR3aa: CASSSGQGYQETQYF

v_gene: TRBV7-3
d_gene: TRBD2
CDR3aa: CASSLNPSGRAGEQYF

v_gene: TRBV18
d_gene: NA
CDR3aa: CASSPGRNSYEQYF

v_gene: TRBV5-1
d_gene: TRBD2
CDR3aa: CASSGGDSTDTQYF

v_gene: TRBV5-1
d_gene: NA
CDR3aa: CASSLVPGPNSNQPQHF

v_gene: TRBV5-4
d_gene: TRBD2
CDR3aa: CASSLEGLAGGGETQYF

v_gene: TRBV12-3/TRBV12-4
d_gene: TRBD2
CDR3aa: CASRQRDSYNEQFF

v_gene: TRBV7-3
d_gene: TRBD2
CDR3aa: CASSLTGTSGSWDEQFF

v_gene: TRBV5-5
d_gene: TRBD1
CDR3aa: CASSFRPQGQPQHF

v_gene: TRBV12-3/TRBV12-4
d_gene: NA
CDR3aa: CASSFGGLYNEQFF

v_gene: TRBV2
d_gene: TRBD2
CDR3aa: CATKLRREGGREQFF

v_gene: TRBV5-1
d_gene: TRBD2
CDR3aa: CASSDTSGRGYEQFF

v_gene: TRBV9
d_gene: NA
CDR3aa: CASSVAGLNTGELFF

v_gene: TRBV20-1
d_gene: NA
CDR3aa: CSAGGAGNEKLFF

v_gene: TRBV5-1
d_gene: NA
CDR3aa: CASSWGWENTQYF

v_gene: TRBV5-6
d_gene: NA
CDR3aa: CASSLDRSYRYNEQFF

v_gene: TRBV15
d_gene: TRBD2
CDR3aa: CATSRTGTSGTDTQYF

v_gene: TRBV6-5
d_gene: NA
CDR3aa: CASSYSFLTDAGANVLTF

v_gene: TRBV29-1
d_gene: TRBD1
CDR3aa: CSVEAGQGYEQYF

v_gene: TRBV4-1
d_gene: NA
CDR3aa: CASSQVVDTGELFF

v_gene: TRBV7-2
d_gene: NA
CDR3aa: CASSPWRSGGYNEQFF

v_gene: TRBV19
d_gene: NA
CDR3aa: CASTTLRGSYEKLFF